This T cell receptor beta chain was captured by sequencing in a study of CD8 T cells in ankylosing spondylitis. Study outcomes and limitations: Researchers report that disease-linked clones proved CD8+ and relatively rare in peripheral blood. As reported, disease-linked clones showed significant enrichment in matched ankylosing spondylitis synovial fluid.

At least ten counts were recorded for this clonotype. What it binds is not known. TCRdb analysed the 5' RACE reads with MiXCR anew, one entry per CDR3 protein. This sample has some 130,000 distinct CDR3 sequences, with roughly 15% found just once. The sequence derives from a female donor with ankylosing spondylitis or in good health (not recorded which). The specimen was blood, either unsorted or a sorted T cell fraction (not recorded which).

Here the CDR3 reads CASSLNGRVQETQYF. The CDR3 nucleotides are TGTGCCAGCAGCTTAAACGGCAGGGTACAAGAGACCCAGTACTTC. J is TRBJ2-5 and V is TRBV7-3, with D perhaps matching TRBD1 (5 bases). The CDR3 length is 15 residues. Trimming pared 1 base from V and 2 bases from J, leaving 11 bases between. CDR1 and CDR2 (germline): SGHTA, FQGTGA.